The 17 T cell receptor beta chains given below trace back to one sample, sequenced in a study of human T cells and chemical hapten exposure. Indicated time point: pre-sensitization, week 0. Treatment indicated: therapeutic diphenylcyclopropenone sensitization with weekly scalp DPC. TCRdb itself ran the RACE reads through MiXCR, one entry per CDR3 protein. The sample yields around 380,000 distinct CDR3 sequences, around 5.5% seen once. The material sequenced was whole blood, taken in connection with sensitization to the hapten diphenylcyclopropenone (DPC). These receptors were obtained from a woman aged 18 to 35 with alopecia areata. Some clones in this sample may be carry-over from other donors' samples.

This clonotype was counted ten times or more. At one end, the junction sequence differs from germline, possibly due to a read error. V usage is TRBV27 and J usage is TRBJ2-4, with 10 bases aligning to TRBD1. The V gene's germline CDR1 is MNHEY and CDR2 SMNVEV (reference sequence). This CDR3 spans 14 amino acids. The CDR3 loop reads CASSLKLGQGFWSF. For the CDR3, the DNA is TGTGCCAGCAGTTTAAAATTGGGACAGGGGTTTTGGAGTTTC.

The genes are TRBV7-2 and TRBJ1-6; D may be TRBD1 (5 bases). The germline gives CDR1 SGHTA, CDR2 FQGNSA. V lost 8 bases and J 7 bases, leaving 15 bases between the germline ends. CDR3 length equals 14 residues. The CDR3 loop reads CASSTGFENSPLHF. As DNA, the CDR3 is TGTGCCAGCTCTACAGGCTTTGAGAATTCACCCCTCCACTTT.

The V gene is TRBV7-2, the J gene TRBJ1-5, with TRBD1 as a possible D gene (6 bases). V was shortened by 3 bases and J by 3 bases, with 12 bases between the two germline ends. Germline CDR1 reads SGHTA; CDR2 reads FQGNSA. The CDR3 consists of 15 residues. CDR3 sequence reads: CASSLVDRSNQPQHF. The CDR3 DNA reads TGTGCCAGCAGCTTGGTTGACAGGTCCAATCAGCCCCAGCATTTT.

In its sample, this clonotype was seen a few times. This chain connects TRBV3-1 to TRBJ2-1; D remains ambiguous. Between the trimmed V and J ends, which lost 3 bases and 10 bases, there was a span of 7 bases. This CDR3 has 11 residues. The germline V gene has CDR1 LGHDT and CDR2 YNNKEL (reference sequence). The CDR3 region is CASSHGAEQFF. The CDR3 coding sequence is TGTGCCAGCAGCCACGGAGCCGAGCAGTTCTTC.

This clonotype was detected many times. The chain joins TRBV12-3 or TRBV12-4 to TRBJ2-3, with 11 bases that match TRBD1. The CDR3 extends over 16 amino acids. V was pared by 4 bases and J by 4 bases, with 7 bases of the junction left unmatched. The CDR3 sequence is CASSSPRTGGADTQYF. CDR3 DNA sequence: TGTGCCAGCAGTTCACCCCGGACAGGGGGCGCAGATACGCAGTATTTT.

The chain links TRBV4-3 to TRBJ2-5; TRBD2 matches at 15 bases. The CDR3 totals 19 residues. After removal of 3 bases from V and 1 base from J, the junction contained 9 bases not matched to a gene. The germline V gene encodes CDR1 LGHNA and CDR2 YSLEER. CDR3 amino acids: CASSQAGTSGGLSQETQYF. CDR3 bases: TGCGCCAGCAGCCAGGCAGGGACTAGCGGGGGGCTGAGCCAAGAGACCCAGTACTTC.

This clonotype occurred a few times. The chain uses TRBV5-1 and TRBJ2-3; D is unclear. The CDR3 is 15 residues long. Germline-derived CDR1 and CDR2 are SGHRS and YFSETQ. The ends were cut back, 1 base at V and 0 bases at J, with 9 bases in the middle. Here the CDR3 reads CASSLRTASTDTQYF. Here the CDR3 DNA reads TGCGCCAGCAGCTTGAGAACAGCGAGCACAGATACGCAGTATTTT. Looking up the rest from reference TRBV5-1 and TRBJ2-3 gives the full variable domain: KAGVTQTPRYLIKTRGQQVTLSCSPISGHRSVSWYQQTPGQGLQFLFEYFSETQRNKGNFPGRFSGRQFSNSRSEMNVSTLELGDSALYLCASSLRTASTDTQYFGPGTRLTVL.

The chain employs TRBV18 and TRBJ2-2; no reliable D call. Deletions cut 2 bases from V and 0 bases from J, with 10 bases between. The CDR3 spans 16 residues. Germline V CDR1 and CDR2: KGHSH, LQKENI. DNA for the CDR3: TGTGCCAGCTCACCAGCGCAGGCTACGAACACCGGGGAGCTGTTTTTT. Translated, it gives CASSPAQATNTGELFF.

The chain employs TRBV9 and TRBJ2-3, with D unclear. Trimming removed 3 bases from V and 0 bases from J, with 14 bases in between. CDR3 size: 16 residues. Germline V gene lookup returns CDR1 SGDLS and CDR2 YYNGEE. The CDR3 DNA reads TGTGCCAGCAGCGCGTCAGGTTCAGCTAGCACAGATACGCAGTATTTT. Amino acid sequence: CASSASGSASTDTQYF.

V and J are TRBV5-6 and TRBJ2-1; D perhaps matches TRBD2 (6 bases). Trimming pared 0 bases from V and 6 bases from J, leaving 13 bases between. Germline CDR1 is SGHDT and CDR2 is YYEEEE. The CDR3 is made up of 15 amino acids. The CDR3 spells CASSLGFWRGNEQFF. The CDR3 DNA follows: TGTGCCAGCAGCTTGGGCTTTTGGCGGGGCAATGAGCAGTTCTTC.

The chain uses TRBV28 and TRBJ1-4; D gene uncertain. With 2 bases removed from V and 6 bases from J, the gap between germline ends came to 13 bases. The germline gives CDR1 MDHEN, CDR2 SYDVKM. This CDR3 is 15 amino acids long. The CDR3 bases are TGTGCCAGCAGTTTACCGACAACCTTTGATGAAAAACTGTTTTTT. It encodes CASSLPTTFDEKLFF.

Ten or more counts support this clonotype. The rearrangement links TRBV18 to TRBJ2-3; D perhaps matches TRBD2 (7 bases). CDR1 is KGHSH and CDR2 is LQKENI in the germline V gene. The CDR3 runs 16 residues. V lost 0 bases and J lost 4, with 14 bases in between. Written as DNA, the CDR3 is TGTGCCAGCTCACCACCGATCGGGGGGCGGTCAGATACGCAGTATTTT. Translation: CASSPPIGGRSDTQYF.

This clonotype was seen a handful of times. V is TRBV7-9 and J is TRBJ2-5, with D possibly matching TRBD1 (5 bases). The germline V gene encodes CDR1 SEHNR and CDR2 FQNEAQ (reference sequence). Trimming shortened V by 5 bases and J by 0 bases, and 13 bases separated the two germline ends. CDR3 length: 15 amino acids. CDR3 in amino acids: CASSPPQGYQETQYF. In DNA form, the CDR3 reads TGTGCCAGCAGCCCGCCTCAGGGATACCAAGAGACCCAGTACTTC.

This clonotype has a count of ten or more. The J gene is TRBJ2-3, the V gene TRBV11-2, with 10 bases identical to TRBD2. V dropped 8 bases and J dropped 3; count of bases not matched to a gene: 14. Looked up from germline, CDR1 is SGHAT and CDR2 is FQNNGV. This CDR3 is built from 17 residues. The CDR3 nucleotides are TGTGCCAGCCTTTCATTAAAGCGGGGGGGGCCAACAGATACGCAGTATTTT. This translates into CASLSLKRGGPTDTQYF.

J is TRBJ1-3 and V is TRBV28; perhaps TRBD1 as D (5 bases). The V end lost 7 bases, the J end lost 7 bases, and 11 bases lay between the germline ends. The CDR3 totals 12 residues. Germline lookup yields CDR1 MDHEN and CDR2 SYDVKM. The DNA of the CDR3 is TGTGCCAGCACGGGGGAGGGGAACACCATATATTTT. Encoded protein: CASTGEGNTIYF. Combining the CDR3 with reference TRBV28 and TRBJ1-3 gives the whole variable domain DVKVTQSSRYLVKRTGEKVFLECVQDMDHENMFWYRQDPGLGLRLIYFSYDVKMKEKGDIPEGYSVSREKKERFSLILESASTNQTSMYLCASTGEGNTIYFGEGSWLTVV.

The chain couples TRBV7-2 to TRBJ2-3; D call uncertain. This CDR3 spans 13 amino acids. V lost 5 bases and J 6 bases, leaving 12 bases between the germline ends. Germline-derived CDR1 and CDR2 are SGHTA and FQGNSA. The chain's CDR3 is CASSPQLRDTQYF. As DNA, the CDR3 is TGTGCCAGCAGCCCTCAGCTAAGGGATACGCAGTATTTT.

This clonotype has ten or more counts. The chain links TRBV7-6 to TRBJ1-2; 9 nucleotides align to TRBD1. The CDR3 is 15 amino acids. Germline assignment: CDR1 SGHVS and CDR2 FNYEAQ. J lost 6 bases, V lost 1 base, and 6 bases had no gene match. The CDR3 region is CASSLGQGGRDGYTF. The CDR3 region has the DNA TGTGCCAGCAGCTTAGGACAGGGGGGTCGGGATGGCTACACCTTC.